The rows below give T cell receptor beta chains drawn from one sample of a study of cytotoxic CD8 clonotypes in ibrutinib-treated CLL. TCRdb's copy holds only in-frame clones and misses some; the assay was immunoSEQ multiplex PCR. This table has about 200,000 clones, roughly 72% appearing once. This sample comprised PBMCs, obtained after 24 months of ibrutinib treatment. All receptors derive from a human donor with chronic lymphocytic leukemia. The CDR3 runs from the conserved cysteine through the conserved F or W. The order of the fields is D gene, V gene, J gene, clone size, CDR3 DNA, CDR3 protein. A D gene is named only where the DNA matches it firmly. Not every row has a clone size; where given, it reads once, few, many or a size class.

d_call: TRBD2; v_call: TRBV18; j_call: TRBJ2-1; clone_size: .; cdr3_nt: TGTGCCAGCTCACCGGGACTAGCGGGCGCCGGAAATGAGCAGTTCTTC; cdr3_aa: CASSPGLAGAGNEQFF
d_call: TRBD2; v_call: TRBV9; j_call: TRBJ2-2; clone_size: .; cdr3_nt: TGTGCCAGCAGCGTCCTTGGACTAGCGGGATGGGGGCCCGGGGAGCTGTTTTTT; cdr3_aa: CASSVLGLAGWGPGELFF
d_call: .; v_call: TRBV29-1; j_call: TRBJ2-1; clone_size: .; cdr3_nt: TGCAGCGTTGACAGGGCCTACAATGAGCAGTTCTTC; cdr3_aa: CSVDRAYNEQFF
d_call: .; v_call: TRBV4-1; j_call: TRBJ2-7; clone_size: .; cdr3_nt: TGCGCCAGCAGTAGGGGCACGGTTTCTCGCGAGCAGTACTTC; cdr3_aa: CASSRGTVSREQYF
d_call: .; v_call: TRBV7-9; j_call: TRBJ2-6; clone_size: .; cdr3_nt: TGTGCCAGTGGCTCTGGGGCCAACGTCCTGACTTTC; cdr3_aa: CASGSGANVLTF
d_call: .; v_call: TRBV18; j_call: TRBJ2-2; clone_size: .; cdr3_nt: TGTGCCAGCTCACCACCCGCGGCTAGCCGGGAGCTGTTTTTT; cdr3_aa: CASSPPAASRELFF
d_call: .; v_call: TRBV6-5; j_call: TRBJ2-7; clone_size: .; cdr3_nt: TGTGCCAGCAGTTATGGTGACCTTTCCTACGAGCAGTACTTC; cdr3_aa: CASSYGDLSYEQYF
d_call: TRBD1; v_call: TRBV19; j_call: TRBJ1-1; clone_size: .; cdr3_nt: TGTGCCAGTAGCGAAACAGGGGTGACTGAAGCTTTCTTT; cdr3_aa: CASSETGVTEAFF
d_call: .; v_call: TRBV7-3; j_call: TRBJ2-7; clone_size: .; cdr3_nt: TGTGCCAGCAGCTTAGGAGGCAAGAGCTCCTACGAGCAGTACTTC; cdr3_aa: CASSLGGKSSYEQYF
d_call: TRBD2; v_call: TRBV9; j_call: TRBJ2-3; clone_size: .; cdr3_nt: TGTGCCAGCACTTCTAGCGGGATGGATACGCAGTATTTT; cdr3_aa: CASTSSGMDTQYF
d_call: .; v_call: TRBV7-9; j_call: TRBJ2-7; clone_size: .; cdr3_nt: TGTGCCAGCAGCTTAGCTGTCAGGGTCTACGAGCAGTACTTC; cdr3_aa: CASSLAVRVYEQYF
d_call: .; v_call: TRBV5-6; j_call: TRBJ2-7; clone_size: once; cdr3_nt: TGTGCCAGCACCCCCGGGACAACCTACGAGCAGTACTTC; cdr3_aa: CASTPGTTYEQYF
d_call: TRBD2; v_call: TRBV7-8; j_call: TRBJ2-1; clone_size: .; cdr3_nt: TGTGCCAGCAGCTGGACTAGCGGAGGCTACAATGAGCAGTTCTTC; cdr3_aa: CASSWTSGGYNEQFF
d_call: .; v_call: TRBV12-2; j_call: TRBJ2-7; clone_size: .; cdr3_nt: TGTGCAAGTCGCTTAGCGGGACAGCCAGGCGAGCAGTACTTC; cdr3_aa: CASRLAGQPGEQYF
d_call: TRBD1; v_call: TRBV27; j_call: TRBJ2-7; clone_size: few; cdr3_nt: TGTGCCAGCAGTCCCGACAGGGGGCTCGGCGGACTTGACTACGAGCAGTACTTC; cdr3_aa: CASSPDRGLGGLDYEQYF
d_call: .; v_call: TRBV19; j_call: TRBJ2-3; clone_size: .; cdr3_nt: TGTGCCAGTAAGAGTGCGACTAGCACAGATACGCAGTATTTT; cdr3_aa: CASKSATSTDTQYF
d_call: .; v_call: TRBV5-5; j_call: TRBJ2-7; clone_size: .; cdr3_nt: TGTGCCAGCAGTAGCGGTGGGGGAGGAGAGCAGTACTTC; cdr3_aa: CASSSGGGGEQYF
d_call: .; v_call: TRBV5-1; j_call: TRBJ1-2; clone_size: .; cdr3_nt: TGCGCCAGCAGCTTAGGCACGAACTATGGCTACACCTTC; cdr3_aa: CASSLGTNYGYTF
d_call: .; v_call: TRBV4-1; j_call: TRBJ2-3; clone_size: .; cdr3_nt: TGCGCCAGCAGCCACCTCGAAGATACGCAGTATTTT; cdr3_aa: CASSHLEDTQYF
d_call: TRBD1; v_call: TRBV10-3; j_call: TRBJ2-7; clone_size: .; cdr3_nt: TGTGCCATCAGTCGGGACAGGGTATCCTACGAGCAGTACTTC; cdr3_aa: CAISRDRVSYEQYF
d_call: TRBD1; v_call: TRBV7-6; j_call: TRBJ2-2; clone_size: .; cdr3_nt: TGTGCCAGCAGCTTGACGGGACAGGGTTGGACCGGGGAGCTGTTTTTT; cdr3_aa: CASSLTGQGWTGELFF
d_call: .; v_call: TRBV7-6; j_call: TRBJ2-7; clone_size: .; cdr3_nt: TGTGCCAGCAGCTTTTCTACGGGGACCTACGAGCAGTACTTC; cdr3_aa: CASSFSTGTYEQYF
d_call: TRBD1; v_call: TRBV2; j_call: TRBJ1-2; clone_size: .; cdr3_nt: TGTGCCAGCATGCCGGGACAGGGGCTTAACTATGGCTACACCTTC; cdr3_aa: CASMPGQGLNYGYTF
d_call: .; v_call: TRBV18; j_call: TRBJ2-7; clone_size: .; cdr3_nt: TGTGCCAGCTCAACAACTACAGTCGCCTACGAGCAGTACTTC; cdr3_aa: CASSTTTVAYEQYF
d_call: .; v_call: TRBV30; j_call: TRBJ2-7; clone_size: .; cdr3_nt: TGTGCCTGGAGACAGGGTTTTAGCTCCTACGAGCAGTACTTC; cdr3_aa: CAWRQGFSSYEQYF
d_call: .; v_call: TRBV10-3; j_call: TRBJ2-5; clone_size: .; cdr3_nt: TGTGCCATCGGAAAGGGGCTAAACGGGGAGACCCAGTACTTC; cdr3_aa: CAIGKGLNGETQYF
d_call: .; v_call: TRBV6-1; j_call: TRBJ1-1; clone_size: few; cdr3_nt: TGTGCCAGCAGTGAGCATCCCGGTGAAGCTTTCTTT; cdr3_aa: CASSEHPGEAFF
d_call: .; v_call: TRBV5-1; j_call: TRBJ1-1; clone_size: .; cdr3_nt: TGCGCCAGCAGCTTGGCGGCCTCAGGGACCACTGAAGCTTTCTTT; cdr3_aa: CASSLAASGTTEAFF
d_call: .; v_call: TRBV6-5; j_call: TRBJ2-2; clone_size: .; cdr3_nt: TGTGCCAGCAGTTACGGAGGGTTCTTTGGCGGGGAGCTGTTTTTT; cdr3_aa: CASSYGGFFGGELFF
d_call: .; v_call: TRBV7-9; j_call: TRBJ2-1; clone_size: .; cdr3_nt: TGTGCCAGCAGCTCAAGGCCAGCCGAAGGCAATGAGCAGTTCTTC; cdr3_aa: CASSSRPAEGNEQFF
d_call: TRBD1; v_call: TRBV7-2; j_call: TRBJ2-1; clone_size: few; cdr3_nt: TGTGCCAGCAGCGCCACCCAGGGGGTTAATGAGCAGTTCTTC; cdr3_aa: CASSATQGVNEQFF
d_call: .; v_call: TRBV10-3; j_call: TRBJ2-7; clone_size: .; cdr3_nt: TGTGCCATCAGCCCGAATTCGGGACGAAACGAGCAGTACTTC; cdr3_aa: CAISPNSGRNEQYF
d_call: .; v_call: TRBV5-6; j_call: TRBJ1-3; clone_size: .; cdr3_nt: TGTGCCAGCAGCTCCGAGTACCGGGTCTCTGGAAACACCATATATTTT; cdr3_aa: CASSSEYRVSGNTIYF